What follows are 25 T cell receptor beta chains derived from one specimen sequenced in a study of T-cell reconstitution after alpha-beta-depleted transplantation in children (TCRdb year 2016). What the treatment or condition label conveys for this sample: allogeneic hematopoietic cell transplantation with graft depleted of TCRalphabeta T cells and CD19 B cells. Receptor amplification or capture employed PCR. The instrument given in TCRdb is Illumina HiSeq 2500. Molecular barcoding was employed in the preparation of TCR libraries, with unique molecular identifiers being used to normalize TCRbeta repertoire quantification. TCRdb reran the public reads through fastp at Q25 and MiXCR, keeping productive beta chains. Entries are consolidated by CDR3 protein sequence, retaining the most common genes and DNA. The sample table contains around 450,000 distinct CDR3 sequences; only one count was recorded for approximately 42% of them. Approximately 30% of the sample is held by the ten biggest clonotypes.

Sequencing used PBMCs, obtained before TCRalphabeta/CD19-depleted stem cell transplant. The receptor set was obtained from a girl aged 2-10 years with aplastic anemia, due to receive a stem cell transplant.

Of note for this clonotype: Possible read error: a much larger clone is one base away. This chain links TRBV20-1 with TRBJ2-1; 9 nucleotides line up with TRBD2. Looked up from germline, CDR1 is DFQATT and CDR2 is SNEGSKA (reference sequence). The CDR3 covers 17 residues. CDR3 sequence (DNA): TGCATTGCTCCTAGGCGACTAGCGGTGGGGATCTACAATGAGCAGTTCTTC. Protein product: CIAPRRLAVGIYNEQFF.

V usage is TRBV5-1 and J usage is TRBJ2-1, with D possibly matching TRBD2 (6 bases). The CDR3 runs to 14 residues. Germline values: CDR1 SGHRS, CDR2 YFSETQ. V lost 6 bases, J lost 8 bases, and 18 bases lay in between. In DNA form, the CDR3 reads TGCGCCAGCAACGGCGGGCTAGCGAGGTATGAGCAGTTCTTC. Amino acid sequence: CASNGGLARYEQFF.

This clonotype was counted only a few times. V usage is TRBV5-1 and J usage is TRBJ2-3; 11 bases are shared with TRBD1. Trimming removed 4 bases from V and 7 bases from J; junction bases left unmatched: 5. In germline, CDR1 is SGHRS, CDR2 YFSETQ. The CDR3 has 14 amino acids. CDR3 protein: CASSDGTGGNTQYF. For the CDR3, the DNA is TGCGCCAGCAGCGACGGGACAGGGGGAAATACGCAGTATTTT.

This clonotype has ten or more counts. The rearrangement joins TRBV5-1 to TRBJ2-1; no firm D call. The CDR3 runs to 15 residues. CDR1 SGHRS and CDR2 YFSETQ come from the germline V gene. V lost 0 bases, J lost 5 bases, and 12 bases lay in between. The CDR3 sequence: CASSLAPREDNEQFF. For the CDR3, the DNA is TGCGCCAGCAGCTTGGCCCCCCGAGAGGACAATGAGCAGTTCTTC.

The rearrangement links TRBV7-2 to TRBJ1-4; D unresolved. V lost 5 bases to trimming and J lost 8 bases, with 15 bases between them. The CDR3 spans 14 residues. Germline values: CDR1 SGHTA, CDR2 FQGNSA. The CDR3 protein is CASSAGRGWEKLFF. Here the CDR3 DNA reads TGTGCCAGCAGCGCAGGACGCGGTTGGGAAAAACTGTTTTTT.

The gene calls are TRBV28 and TRBJ2-3; TRBD2 aligns across 11 bases. After removal of 3 bases from V and 3 bases from J, the junction contained 5 bases not matched to a gene. This CDR3 is built from 16 residues. Per germline, CDR1 MDHEN and CDR2 SYDVKM. CDR3 sequence reads: CASSLYSGRETDTQYF. CDR3 nucleotide sequence: TGTGCCAGCAGTTTGTATAGCGGGAGGGAAACAGATACGCAGTATTTT.

This clonotype is categorized as medium-sized. The rearrangement joins TRBV14 to TRBJ2-1, with TRBD2 matching over 9 bases. The ends lost 0 bases at V and 4 bases at J; junction bases unmatched: 10. Looked up from germline, CDR1 is SGHDN and CDR2 is FVKESK. The CDR3 covers 18 residues. The CDR3 sequence: CASSQDWSSGTIYNEQFF. CDR3 nucleotide sequence: TGTGCCAGCAGCCAAGATTGGTCTAGCGGGACAATATACAATGAGCAGTTCTTC.

The rearrangement uses TRBV20-1 and TRBJ2-1; TRBD2 agrees at 15 bases. V lost 3 bases and J lost 7; bases outside the gene matches: 7. Germline-derived CDR1 and CDR2 are DFQATT and SNEGSKA (reference sequence). This CDR3 comprises 16 residues. CDR3 nucleotide sequence: TGCAGTGCTAGGGCGGGACTAGCGGGGGGATGGAATGAGCAGTTCTTC. Residues: CSARAGLAGGWNEQFF.

This clonotype was observed many times. This chain uses TRBV6-1 with TRBJ2-6; D not certain. This CDR3 region has 15 residues. Germline values: CDR1 MNHNS, CDR2 SASEGT. V lost 5 bases and J 0 bases, leaving 8 bases between the germline ends. Written as DNA, the CDR3 is TGTGCCAGCAGTCCTGACTTCTCTGGGGCCAACGTCCTGACTTTC. It is translated as CASSPDFSGANVLTF.

The chain uses TRBV4-1 and TRBJ2-7; 8 nucleotides match TRBD1. Germline values: CDR1 MGHRA, CDR2 YSYEKL. The CDR3 sequence is 15 residues long. V lost 3 bases and J lost 3; bases outside the gene matches: 7. CDR3 sequence: CASSQDRDRFYEQYF. In nucleotides, the CDR3 is TGCGCCAGCAGCCAGGACCGGGACAGGTTCTACGAGCAGTACTTC.

This rearrangement joins TRBV4-2 to TRBJ2-1; TRBD2 agrees at 15 bases. This CDR3 contains 18 residues. Looked up from germline, CDR1 is LGHNA and CDR2 is YNFKEQ. V trimming: 4 bases; J trimming: 6 bases; junction bases outside the gene matches: 10. This CDR3 reads CASSPGLAGGLPCNEQFF. The DNA for the CDR3 is TGTGCCAGCAGCCCGGGACTAGCGGGAGGCCTTCCCTGCAATGAGCAGTTCTTC.

In its sample, this clonotype was seen a few times. A much more abundant neighbour one base away suggests this may be a read error. This chain uses TRBV9 with TRBJ1-1; D unclear. Germline V gene sequence: CDR1 SGDLS, CDR2 YYNGEE. The CDR3 length is 13 residues. The V end was cut by 0 bases, the J end by 0 bases, with 3 bases between. The CDR3 sequence is CASSVAVNTEAFF. DNA of the CDR3: TGTGCCAGCAGCGTAGCGGTGAACACTGAAGCTTTCTTT.

This clonotype was detected many times. The CDR3 DNA is TGCAGTGCCAAGGGAGGCCGCGAGCAGTACTTC. It yields the protein CSAKGGREQYF. This rearrangement joins TRBV20-1 to TRBJ2-7; weak D call: TRBD2 (6 bases). With 6 bases removed from V and 6 bases from J, the gap between germline ends came to 12 bases. The CDR3 runs 11 residues. Germline CDR1 reads DFQATT; CDR2 reads SNEGSKA (reference sequence).

This sequence joins TRBV10-3 and TRBJ1-3; D is perhaps TRBD1 (5 bases). The germline gives CDR1 ENHRY, CDR2 SYGVKD. This CDR3 has 14 amino acids. Trimming removed 5 bases from V and 8 bases from J, with 16 bases in between. The CDR3 region is CAISLDGRGHTIYF. The CDR3 DNA follows: TGTGCCATCAGTCTAGACGGCCGGGGACACACCATATATTTT.

This clonotype was seen more than once but under ten times. Here the CDR3 reads CASSHEVSGANVLTF. In DNA, the CDR3 is TGTGCCAGCAGCCATGAGGTCTCTGGGGCCAACGTCCTGACTTTC. The chain uses TRBV12-3 or TRBV12-4 and TRBJ2-6; D is ambiguous. The V and J ends lost 6 bases and 0 bases respectively, with 9 bases between them. The CDR3 is made up of 15 amino acids.

This rearrangement joins TRBV28 to TRBJ2-3, with TRBD2 matching over 7 bases. The CDR3 contains 14 residues. The germline V gene encodes CDR1 MDHEN and CDR2 SYDVKM. The V and J ends lost 3 bases and 6 bases, in that order; junction bases with no gene match: 6. The CDR3 nucleotides read TGTGCCAGCAGTTTTCGACTAGCTGGGGATACGCAGTATTTT. Protein product: CASSFRLAGDTQYF.

As regards this clonotype: A read error may explain this, as a much larger clone is one base away. This chain uses TRBV10-2 with TRBJ2-5; no definite D call. CDR3 length equals 14 residues. Trimming took 2 bases from V and 0 from J, leaving 7 bases between them. Per the germline V gene, CDR1 is WSHSY and CDR2 is SAAADI. The CDR3 coding sequence is TGCGCCAGCAGTGAGCGGTGCTACCAAGAGACCCAGTACTTC. This gives the protein CASSERCYQETQYF.

This clonotype was observed at least ten times. The chain uses TRBV12-3 or TRBV12-4 and TRBJ1-1, with TRBD1 as a possible D gene (5 bases). The V end lost 5 bases, the J end lost 4 bases, and 11 bases lay between the germline ends. CDR3 length equals 13 residues. The CDR3 loop reads CASSPGPTTEAFF. The CDR3 nucleotides are TGTGCCAGCAGTCCGGGACCGACCACTGAAGCTTTCTTT.

The chain recombines TRBV7-2 with TRBJ2-2; 7 nucleotides line up with TRBD2. After removal of 1 base from V and 4 bases from J, the junction contained 6 bases not matched to a gene. CDR1 is SGHTA and CDR2 is FQGNSA in the germline V gene. The CDR3 sequence is 16 residues long. CDR3 DNA: TGTGCCAGCAGCTTAGGGGGACGGGGGGTCACCGGGGAGCTGTTTTTT. It yields the protein CASSLGGRGVTGELFF.

This clonotype came up many times. The rearrangement links TRBV7-9 to TRBJ2-5; D call uncertain. This CDR3 comprises 11 residues. With 5 bases removed from V and 5 bases from J, the gap between germline ends came to 6 bases. The germline gives CDR1 SEHNR, CDR2 FQNEAQ (reference sequence). This CDR3 is CASSTWETQYF. In DNA, the CDR3 is TGTGCCAGCAGCACGTGGGAGACCCAGTACTTC.

At least ten counts were recorded for this clonotype. This chain joins TRBV7-2 and TRBJ2-1, with TRBD1 identical over 10 bases. This CDR3 is built from 14 residues. Per the germline V gene, CDR1 is SGHTA and CDR2 is FQGNSA. The V segment lost 6 bases and the J segment 4 bases; nucleotides outside the gene matches: 3. CDR3 DNA: TGTGCCAGCAGTCCGGGACAGGGGTACAATGAGCAGTTCTTC. The encoded protein is CASSPGQGYNEQFF.

This clonotype was seen a single time. CDR3 protein: CSARDLWDNGTDTQYF. As DNA, the CDR3 is TGCAGTGCTAGAGATCTGTGGGACAACGGCACAGATACGCAGTATTTT. J is TRBJ2-3 and V is TRBV20-1; a possible D gene is TRBD1 (6 bases). V lost 0 bases to trimming and J lost 1 base, with 14 bases between them. The CDR3 spans 16 residues. Germline V gene data show CDR1 as DFQATT and CDR2 as SNEGSKA (reference sequence).

CDR3 nucleotide sequence: TGTGCCAGCAGCTTAATGGCAAGCAGTACCGGGGAGCTGTTTTTT. Encoded protein: CASSLMASSTGELFF. V and J are TRBV7-3 and TRBJ2-2; no reliable D call. The CDR3 totals 15 residues. Trimming left V 1 base short and J 5 bases short, with 11 bases between. Germline CDR1 reads SGHTA; CDR2 reads FQGTGA.

In its sample, this clonotype is medium-sized. This rearrangement joins TRBV14 to TRBJ2-1; D is unresolved. The CDR3 loop spans 16 amino acids. From germline, CDR1 is SGHDN and CDR2 FVKESK. Deletions cut 4 bases from V and 7 bases from J, with 20 bases between. CDR3 residues: CASSPAKFKVGNEQFF. The CDR3 bases are TGTGCCAGCAGCCCGGCCAAGTTTAAGGTCGGGAATGAGCAGTTCTTC.

This chain connects TRBV7-3 to TRBJ1-1; 7 bases align to TRBD1. Germline CDR1 and CDR2: SGHTA and FQGTGA. The junction had 24 bases not matched to a gene; V was cut back by 8 bases and J by 3 bases. This CDR3 has 19 amino acids. CDR3 nucleotides: TGTGCCAGCTCCCGGACCGTTGCCCTTTACAGGGGATTTGACACTGAAGCTTTCTTT. This translates into CASSRTVALYRGFDTEAFF.